The rows below give T cell receptor beta chains drawn from one sample of a study of metastatic and nonmetastatic thyroid tumors. TCRdb re-processed the PCR reads through MiXCR. This table holds 25,000 to 30,000 clones, less than 4% found once. The sequenced sample consisted of blood. The receptors here all came from a male donor with papillary thyroid cancer or a benign thyroid nodule (not recorded which). Some clones in this sample may be carry-over from other donors' samples. The CDR3 runs from the conserved cysteine through the conserved F or W. Fields, in order: J gene, V gene, D gene, clone size, CDR3 protein. The D gene is left open where the match is weak. Size is stated for part of the rows, as once, few or many counts, or as a class when the clone is expanded.

J gene: TRBJ2-7
V gene: TRBV20-1
D gene: TRBD2
clone size: many
CDR3 protein: CSASGSGRSYEQYF

J gene: TRBJ1-3
V gene: TRBV4-1
D gene: -
clone size: many
CDR3 protein: CASSQDPGDSGNTIYF

J gene: TRBJ1-2
V gene: TRBV10-3
D gene: -
clone size: few
CDR3 protein: CAISQGSGYNYGYTF

J gene: TRBJ2-7
V gene: TRBV10-2
D gene: -
clone size: many
CDR3 protein: CASSERAGSYEQYF

J gene: TRBJ2-3
V gene: TRBV19
D gene: TRBD2
clone size: -
CDR3 protein: CASNKKTSGVGFSTDTQYF

J gene: TRBJ1-2
V gene: TRBV28
D gene: -
clone size: -
CDR3 protein: CASSFGDNGYGYTF

J gene: TRBJ2-2
V gene: TRBV9
D gene: -
clone size: many
CDR3 protein: CASSVRPNGANTGELFF

J gene: TRBJ2-1
V gene: TRBV20-1
D gene: -
clone size: -
CDR3 protein: CSGANNYNEQFF

J gene: TRBJ2-7
V gene: TRBV20-1
D gene: TRBD2
clone size: few
CDR3 protein: CSARGLAGGSSYEQYF

J gene: TRBJ1-1
V gene: TRBV2
D gene: -
clone size: -
CDR3 protein: CASSTGANTEAFF

J gene: TRBJ1-2
V gene: TRBV27
D gene: TRBD1
clone size: many
CDR3 protein: CASSLTGANYGYTF

J gene: TRBJ2-7
V gene: TRBV29-1
D gene: TRBD2
clone size: few
CDR3 protein: CSVASGSLGGEQYF

J gene: TRBJ1-1
V gene: TRBV7-9
D gene: -
clone size: -
CDR3 protein: CASSLAGQMNTEAFF

J gene: TRBJ1-1
V gene: TRBV19
D gene: TRBD1
clone size: few
CDR3 protein: CASRLQGVTEAFF

J gene: TRBJ1-5
V gene: TRBV19
D gene: -
clone size: many
CDR3 protein: CASSWAVSNQPQHF

J gene: TRBJ2-7
V gene: TRBV25-1
D gene: TRBD1
clone size: many
CDR3 protein: CASSGKKNSGQGLPHEQYF